This T cell receptor (beta chain) appears in the sequencing data of a study of blood T cell repertoires in COVID-19. On the study more broadly: Material from acute and convalescent COVID-19 was sourced from the United States, Italy and Spain. T cells, B-cell-depleted T cells, or PBMCs provided the cDNA or gDNA that served as material.

Study processing details: Estimation of nucleated cell counts relied on the amplification of reference gene primers. This table comes from immunoSEQ multiplex PCR, and its TCRdb copy is limited to in-frame clones, with some not included. V and J calls and clone size are given by that table; D and trimming were obtained from the DNA. This sample carries under 550,000 clones, around 90% of them seen once, and the ten largest clones take roughly 0.87%. The CDR3 runs to 14 residues. With V trimmed by 4 bases and J by 6 bases, 6 bases remained unmatched. CDR1 SNHLY and CDR2 FYNNEI come from the germline V gene.

The receptor was isolated from a man younger than 35 with COVID-19, enrolled during active disease. Sequencing used peripheral blood. The chain couples TRBV2 to TRBJ1-2; TRBD1 agrees at 9 bases. The CDR3, as DNA: TGTGCCAGCAGTGGCTCACAGGGGGCAGATGGCTACACCTTC. This codes for CASSGSQGADGYTF.